Below, 8 T cell receptor beta chains from the same sample are listed, as sequenced in a study of beta chain features in type 1 diabetes listed by TCRdb under 2018. For these receptors, no antigen is known. Results and caveats for the whole study, not just this receptor: A moderate but significant shortening of TCRB CDR3 length was observed in type 1 diabetes patients in all four CD4+ subsets.

Receptor libraries were prepared by the immunoSEQ multiplex PCR assay. The entire amount of isolated RNA was reverse transcribed using the High Capacity cDNA Reverse Transcription Kit, so the sequenced TCRB transcripts were expressed ones. Drawn from immuneACCESS, this table holds only the in-frame rearrangements with V and J called that TCRdb kept. Clones are partly lost; checked studies trace under half to an unresolved V gene and leave the rest unexplained. The sample records 250,000 to 300,000 clones, around an eighth of which are singletons. The ten largest clones represent more than 0.015% of the sample. The sample taken for sequencing was naive CD4+ T cells from blood. The cell subset or site label of this sample denotes: true naive CD4+ T cells. The receptor source for this set is a man aged 30 to 45 with type 1 diabetes.

The V call is TRBV28, the J call TRBJ1-2; D uncertain. The CDR3 is 11 amino acids. From germline, CDR1 is MDHEN and CDR2 SYDVKM. The V gene lost 6 bases and the J gene lost 7 bases, with 9 bases spanning the gap. CDR3 residues: CASSSSGGYTF. DNA of the CDR3: TGTGCCAGCAGCTCAAGCGGTGGCTACACCTTC.

The chain employs TRBV9 and TRBJ2-2; 9 nucleotides match TRBD2. The V gene end was trimmed by 3 bases and the J gene end by 1 base; junction bases not matched to a gene: 4. Germline V CDR1 and CDR2: SGDLS, YYNGEE. The CDR3 loop spans 16 amino acids. CDR3 amino acids: CASSGRLAVNTGELFF. The CDR3 DNA reads as TGTGCCAGCAGCGGCCGACTAGCGGTGAACACCGGGGAGCTGTTTTTT. Drawing the rest from reference TRBV9 and TRBJ2-2, the complete variable domain is DSGVTQTPKHLITATGQRVTLRCSPRSGDLSVYWYQQSLDQGLQFLIQYYNGEERAKGNILERFSAQQFPDLHSELNLSSLELGDSALYFCASSGRLAVNTGELFFGEGSRLTVL.

This clone is a singleton in its sample. This sequence joins TRBV7-2 and TRBJ2-7, with 11 bases lining up with TRBD2. The CDR3 is made up of 18 amino acids. V lost 5 bases and J lost 6; bases outside the gene matches: 18. Germline-derived CDR1 and CDR2 are SGHTA and FQGNSA. The CDR3 region is CASSQAWLAGGMGGEQYF. In nucleotides, the CDR3 is TGTGCCAGCAGCCAAGCCTGGCTAGCGGGAGGCATGGGGGGCGAGCAGTACTTC.

This clone was counted a few times. The rearrangement joins TRBV15 to TRBJ1-5; D gene unclear. V lost 0 bases, J lost 4 bases, and 16 bases lay in between. The CDR3 spans 17 residues. The V gene's germline CDR1 is LNHNV and CDR2 YYDKDF (reference sequence). This CDR3 reads CATSRDQWRPGNQPQHF. The CDR3, as DNA: TGTGCCACCAGCAGAGATCAATGGCGGCCTGGAAATCAGCCCCAGCATTTT.

This clone was picked up a small number of times. The V and J genes are TRBV5-1 and TRBJ2-6; no clear D gene. Germline-derived CDR1 and CDR2 are SGHRS and YFSETQ. CDR3 length: 16 residues. Trimming shortened V by 0 bases and J by 0 bases, and 7 bases separated the two germline ends. The chain's CDR3 is CASSLADISGANVLTF. As DNA, the CDR3 is TGCGCCAGCAGCTTGGCAGATATCTCTGGGGCCAACGTCCTGACTTTC.

This clone was seen a handful of times. The genes are TRBV5-4 and TRBJ1-1, with D unresolved. Germline V gives CDR1 SGHNT, CDR2 YYREEE (reference sequence). V lost 0 bases, J lost 4 bases, and 16 bases lay in between. CDR3 size: 16 residues. DNA of the CDR3: TGTGCCAGCAGCTTGGGCGGGGATTTGAGTAGCACTGAAGCTTTCTTT. Amino acids: CASSLGGDLSSTEAFF. The whole variable domain, remainder taken from reference TRBV5-4 and TRBJ1-1, is ETGVTQSPTHLIKTRGQQVTLRCSSQSGHNTVSWYQQALGQGPQFIFQYYREEENGRGNFPPRFSGLQFPNYSSELNVNALELDDSALYLCASSLGGDLSSTEAFFGQGTRLTVV.

This clone was found a few times. The rearrangement joins TRBV27 to TRBJ2-2; D unclear. This CDR3 spans 13 amino acids. CDR1 and CDR2 (germline): MNHEY, SMNVEV (reference sequence). Trimming took off 2 bases at V and 4 bases at J, with 5 bases between the two ends. CDR3 in DNA: TGTGCCAGCAGTTTAAGACTCACCGGGGAGCTGTTTTTT. Amino acid sequence: CASSLRLTGELFF.

This chain connects TRBV6-5 to TRBJ2-7, with 11 bases fitting TRBD2. Germline values: CDR1 MNHEY, CDR2 SVGAGI. Trimming removed 5 bases from V and 6 bases from J; junction bases left unmatched: 6. CDR3 size: 14 residues. CDR3 protein: CASSASGRSFEQYF. The CDR3 bases are TGTGCCAGCAGTGCTAGCGGGAGGTCGTTCGAGCAGTACTTC.